One and the same sample provided the 8 T cell receptor beta chains below, sequenced in a study of cytomegalovirus exposure and HLA in healthy donors. Vbeta (60) and Jbeta (13) primers were used in the PCR. Here immunoSEQ multiplex PCR was the method, and the copy in TCRdb shows in-frame clones only, minus some. The repertoire holds under 150,000 clones, with around three quarters as singletons. The sample consisted of PBMCs. These receptors were obtained from a man aged 40-49 years in good health and CMV-seropositive.

There are a few counts of this clone. The gene calls are TRBV29-1 and TRBJ1-1; the D gene is possibly TRBD1 (5 bases). The germline gives CDR1 SQVTM, CDR2 ANQGSEA. The CDR3 length is 11 residues. Trimming removed 7 bases at V and 9 bases at J, with 15 bases between. This CDR3 is CSGLLTVQAFF. CDR3 DNA sequence: TGCAGCGGACTCTTGACAGTCCAAGCTTTCTTT. Full variable domain (outside the CDR3, taken from reference TRBV29-1 and TRBJ1-1): SAVISQKPSRDICQRGTSLTIQCQVDSQVTMMFWYRQQPGQSLTLIATANQGSEATYESGFVIDKFPISRPNLTFSTLTVSNMSPEDSSIYLCSGLLTVQAFFGQGTRLTVV.

A single count supports this clone. The chain recombines TRBV5-1 with TRBJ2-3; 7 positions match TRBD2. Trimming at V came to 0 bases and at J to 0 bases, leaving 16 bases not matched to a gene. This CDR3 has 20 amino acids. Germline V gene lookup returns CDR1 SGHRS and CDR2 YFSETQ. The chain's CDR3 is CASSLGRGLGGGISTDTQYF. CDR3 DNA: TGCGCCAGCAGCTTGGGACGAGGATTGGGGGGGGGAATTAGCACAGATACGCAGTATTTT.

The chain links TRBV28 to TRBJ1-1; possible D gene TRBD1, 6 bases. Per germline, CDR1 MDHEN and CDR2 SYDVKM. The CDR3 extends over 14 amino acids. V lost 2 bases to trimming and J lost 0 bases, with 7 bases between them. Here the CDR3 reads CASSLQGLNTEAFF. The CDR3 DNA sequence: TGTGCCAGCAGTTTACAGGGGCTGAACACTGAAGCTTTCTTT.

The chain employs TRBV6-6 and TRBJ2-1, with 7 positions matching TRBD2. Germline assignment: CDR1 MNHNY and CDR2 SVGAGI (reference sequence). This CDR3 comprises 16 residues. J lost 1 base, V lost 7 bases, and 10 bases had no gene match. The CDR3 nucleotides are TGTGCCAGCACCCCACGGGCTAGCGGTTCCTACAATGAGCAGTTCTTC. It encodes CASTPRASGSYNEQFF.

The chain recombines TRBV5-1 with TRBJ1-6, with 8 bases aligning to TRBD1. The CDR3 runs 12 residues. Germline values: CDR1 SGHRS, CDR2 YFSETQ. The V segment lost 8 bases and the J segment 10 bases; nucleotides outside the gene matches: 5. DNA for the CDR3: TGCGCCAGTAGGACAGGGCCCTCACCCCTCCACTTT. Translating gives CASRTGPSPLHF.

Comment on this clone: The sample has other DNA sequences that encode this CDR3 too. This chain connects TRBV6-5 to TRBJ1-4, with no clear D. Trimming removed 5 bases from V and 5 bases from J, with 12 bases in between. The CDR3 covers 14 residues. The germline V gene encodes CDR1 MNHEY and CDR2 SVGAGI. The CDR3: CASSHRQHNEKLFF. Here the CDR3 DNA reads TGTGCCAGCAGTCATAGACAACACAATGAAAAACTGTTTTTT.

In DNA form, the CDR3 reads TGTGCCAGCAGCTTAAACTATCGCGCCTACGAGCAGTACTTC. It encodes CASSLNYRAYEQYF. This rearrangement joins TRBV11-2 to TRBJ2-7; unclear D gene. The CDR3 sequence is 14 residues long. Germline loops: CDR1 SGHAT, CDR2 FQNNGV. Trimming stripped 2 bases from V and 2 bases from J, with 10 bases between.

Written as DNA, the CDR3 is TGTGCCAGCAGCTCAGGACAGGACCAGAGCGATGAGCAGTTCTTC. This encodes CASSSGQDQSDEQFF. The genes are TRBV7-3 and TRBJ2-1; 7 nucleotides line up with TRBD1. V gave up 4 bases and J gave up 8 bases; unmatched junction bases: 11. Germline CDR1 reads SGHTA; CDR2 reads FQGTGA. This CDR3 contains 15 residues.